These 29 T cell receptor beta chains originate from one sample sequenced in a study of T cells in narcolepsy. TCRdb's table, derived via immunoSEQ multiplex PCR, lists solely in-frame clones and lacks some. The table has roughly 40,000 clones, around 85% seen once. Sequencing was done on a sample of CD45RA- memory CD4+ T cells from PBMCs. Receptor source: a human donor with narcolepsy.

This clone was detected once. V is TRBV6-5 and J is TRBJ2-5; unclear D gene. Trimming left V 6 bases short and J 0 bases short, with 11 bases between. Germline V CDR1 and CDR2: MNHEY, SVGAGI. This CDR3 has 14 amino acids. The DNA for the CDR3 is TGTGCCAGCAGCGGCCTTTACAACCAAGAGACCCAGTACTTC. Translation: CASSGLYNQETQYF.

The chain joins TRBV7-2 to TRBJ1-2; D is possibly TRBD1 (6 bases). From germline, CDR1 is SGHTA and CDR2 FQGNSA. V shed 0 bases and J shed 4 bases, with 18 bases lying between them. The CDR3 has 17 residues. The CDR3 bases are TGTGCCAGCAGCTTAGCCTCTGGGGGCCGGGGAATCTATGGCTACACCTTC. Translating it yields CASSLASGGRGIYGYTF.

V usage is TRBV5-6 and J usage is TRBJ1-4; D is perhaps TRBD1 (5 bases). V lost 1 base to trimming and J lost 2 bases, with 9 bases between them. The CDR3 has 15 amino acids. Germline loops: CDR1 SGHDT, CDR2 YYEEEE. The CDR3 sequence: CASSLWGLTNEKLFF. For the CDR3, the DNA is TGTGCCAGCAGCTTGTGGGGGTTGACTAATGAAAAACTGTTTTTT.

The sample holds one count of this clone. Written as DNA, the CDR3 is TGTGCCAGTACCGTATCCGGTTGGGGCTATGGCTACACCTTC. Translating it yields CASTVSGWGYGYTF. The chain employs TRBV19 and TRBJ1-2; no reliable D call. Trimming took off 7 bases at V and 4 bases at J, with 16 bases between the two ends. Germline loops: CDR1 LNHDA, CDR2 SQIVND (reference sequence). The CDR3 is 14 amino acids.

This CDR3 is CASSYPTQEAFF. As DNA, the CDR3 is TGTGCCAGCAGTTACCCGACGCAAGAAGCTTTCTTT. The V gene is TRBV6-5, the J gene TRBJ1-1; D gene uncertain. The germline V and J ends were trimmed by 2 bases and 8 bases, with 9 bases remaining between them. The CDR3 extends over 12 amino acids. Germline assignment: CDR1 MNHEY and CDR2 SVGAGI.

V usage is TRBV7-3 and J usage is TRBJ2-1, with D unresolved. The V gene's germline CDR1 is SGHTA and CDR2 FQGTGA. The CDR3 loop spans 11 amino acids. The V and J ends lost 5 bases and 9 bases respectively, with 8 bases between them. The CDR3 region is CASSPGSEQFF. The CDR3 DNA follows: TGTGCCAGCAGCCCAGGCAGTGAGCAGTTCTTC.

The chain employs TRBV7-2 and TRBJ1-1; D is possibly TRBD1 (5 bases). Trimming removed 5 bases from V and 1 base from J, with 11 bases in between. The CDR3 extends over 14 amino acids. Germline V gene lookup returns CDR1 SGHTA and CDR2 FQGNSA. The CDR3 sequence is CASSQRGSNTEAFF. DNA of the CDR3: TGTGCCAGCAGCCAACGGGGCTCGAACACTGAAGCTTTCTTT.

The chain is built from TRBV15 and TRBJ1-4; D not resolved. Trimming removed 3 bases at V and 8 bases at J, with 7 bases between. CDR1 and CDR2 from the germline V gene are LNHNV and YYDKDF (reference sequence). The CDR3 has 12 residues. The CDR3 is CATSRPREKLFF. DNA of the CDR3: TGTGCCACCAGCAGGCCCCGAGAAAAACTGTTTTTT.

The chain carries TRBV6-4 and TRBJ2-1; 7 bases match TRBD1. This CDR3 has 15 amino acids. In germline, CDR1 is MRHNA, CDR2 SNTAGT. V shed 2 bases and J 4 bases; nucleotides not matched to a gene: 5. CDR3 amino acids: CASSDGDSVYNEQFF. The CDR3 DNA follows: TGTGCCAGCAGTGACGGGGACAGCGTTTACAATGAGCAGTTCTTC.

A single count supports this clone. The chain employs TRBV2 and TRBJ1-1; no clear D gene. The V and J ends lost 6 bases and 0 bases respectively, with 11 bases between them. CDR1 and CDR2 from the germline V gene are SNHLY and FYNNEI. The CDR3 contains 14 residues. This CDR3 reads CASRAGNMNTEAFF. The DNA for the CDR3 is TGTGCCAGCAGGGCAGGAAACATGAACACTGAAGCTTTCTTT.

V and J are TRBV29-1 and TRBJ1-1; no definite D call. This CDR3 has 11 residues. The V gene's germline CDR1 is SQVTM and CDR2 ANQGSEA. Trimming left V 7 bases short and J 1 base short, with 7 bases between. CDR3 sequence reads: CSGNTNTEAFF. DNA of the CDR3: TGCAGCGGGAACACGAACACTGAAGCTTTCTTT.

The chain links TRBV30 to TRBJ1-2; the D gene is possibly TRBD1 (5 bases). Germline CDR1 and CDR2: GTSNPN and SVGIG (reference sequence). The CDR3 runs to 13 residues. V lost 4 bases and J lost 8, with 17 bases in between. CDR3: CAWTLEGVGGYTF. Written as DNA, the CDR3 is TGTGCCTGGACCCTCGAAGGGGTGGGGGGCTACACCTTC.

CDR3 nucleotide sequence: TGTGCCAGCAGCTCGCAACTAGCGGGGGGTTTCACCGGGGAGCTGTTTTTT. Protein product: CASSSQLAGGFTGELFF. This sequence joins TRBV7-2 and TRBJ2-2; TRBD2 matches 12 bases. Looked up from germline, CDR1 is SGHTA and CDR2 is FQGNSA. J gave up 4 bases and V 4 bases, and 7 bases lay outside the gene matches. The CDR3 is made up of 17 amino acids.

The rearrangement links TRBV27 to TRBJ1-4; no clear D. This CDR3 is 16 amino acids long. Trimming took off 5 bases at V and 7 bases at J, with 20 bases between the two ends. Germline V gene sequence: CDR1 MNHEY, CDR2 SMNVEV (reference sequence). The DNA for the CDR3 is TGTGCCAGCAGTAGCCTTGACACCTCAGGATTTGAAAAACTGTTTTTT. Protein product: CASSSLDTSGFEKLFF.

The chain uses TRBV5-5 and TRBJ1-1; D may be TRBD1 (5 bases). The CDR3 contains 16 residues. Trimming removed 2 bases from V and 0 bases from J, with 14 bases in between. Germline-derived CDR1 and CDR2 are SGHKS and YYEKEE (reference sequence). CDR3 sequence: CASSFSYRQLNTEAFF. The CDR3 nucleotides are TGTGCCAGCAGCTTTTCCTATCGACAGTTGAACACTGAAGCTTTCTTT.

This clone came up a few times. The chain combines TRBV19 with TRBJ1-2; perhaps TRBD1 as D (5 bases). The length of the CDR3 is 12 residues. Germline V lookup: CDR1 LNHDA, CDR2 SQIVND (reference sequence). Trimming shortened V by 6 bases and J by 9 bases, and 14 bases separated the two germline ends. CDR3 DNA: TGTGCCAGTAGCAGGGACGTTGGGAGCTACACCTTC. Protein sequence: CASSRDVGSYTF.

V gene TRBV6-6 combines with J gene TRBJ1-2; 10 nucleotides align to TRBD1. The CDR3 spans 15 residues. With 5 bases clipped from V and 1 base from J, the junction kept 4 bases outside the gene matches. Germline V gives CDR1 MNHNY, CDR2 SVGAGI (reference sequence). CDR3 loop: CASSPGQGINYGYTF. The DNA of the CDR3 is TGTGCCAGCAGTCCGGGACAGGGGATTAACTATGGCTACACCTTC.

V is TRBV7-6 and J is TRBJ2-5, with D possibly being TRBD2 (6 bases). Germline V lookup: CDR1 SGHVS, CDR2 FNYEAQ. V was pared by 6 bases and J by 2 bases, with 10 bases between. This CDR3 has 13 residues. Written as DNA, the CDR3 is TGTGCCAGCAGGGGGACTGATCAAGAGACCCAGTACTTC. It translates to CASRGTDQETQYF.

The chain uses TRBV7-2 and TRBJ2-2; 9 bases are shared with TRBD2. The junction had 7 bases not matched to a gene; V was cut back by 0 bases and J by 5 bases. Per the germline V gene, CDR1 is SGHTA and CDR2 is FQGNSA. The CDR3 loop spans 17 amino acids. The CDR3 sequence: CASSLALAGRRTGELFF. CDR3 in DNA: TGTGCCAGCAGCTTAGCACTAGCGGGCAGAAGGACCGGGGAGCTGTTTTTT.

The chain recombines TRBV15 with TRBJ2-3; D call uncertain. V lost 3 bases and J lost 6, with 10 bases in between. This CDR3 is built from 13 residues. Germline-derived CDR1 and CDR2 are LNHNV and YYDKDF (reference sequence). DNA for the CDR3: TGTGCCACCAGCAGGATCTCTCGTGATACGCAGTATTTT. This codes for CATSRISRDTQYF.

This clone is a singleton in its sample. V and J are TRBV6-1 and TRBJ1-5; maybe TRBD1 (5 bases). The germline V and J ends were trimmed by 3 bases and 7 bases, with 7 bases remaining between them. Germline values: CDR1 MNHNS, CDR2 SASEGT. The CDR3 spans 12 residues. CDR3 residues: CASSDWGQPQHF. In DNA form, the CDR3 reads TGTGCCAGCAGTGATTGGGGGCAGCCCCAGCATTTT.

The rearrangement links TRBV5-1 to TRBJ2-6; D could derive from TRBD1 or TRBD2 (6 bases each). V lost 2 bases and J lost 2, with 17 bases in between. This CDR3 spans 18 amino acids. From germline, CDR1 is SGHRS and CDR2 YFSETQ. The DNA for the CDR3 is TGCGCCAGCAGCTTTAAGGCAGGGGACTTTACTGGGGCCAACGTCCTGACTTTC. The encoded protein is CASSFKAGDFTGANVLTF.

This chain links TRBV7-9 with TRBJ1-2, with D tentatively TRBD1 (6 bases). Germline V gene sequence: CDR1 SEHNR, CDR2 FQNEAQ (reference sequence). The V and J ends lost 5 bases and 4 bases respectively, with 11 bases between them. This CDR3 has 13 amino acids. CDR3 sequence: CASSKQTGYGYTF. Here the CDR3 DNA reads TGTGCCAGCAGCAAACAGACAGGCTATGGCTACACCTTC.

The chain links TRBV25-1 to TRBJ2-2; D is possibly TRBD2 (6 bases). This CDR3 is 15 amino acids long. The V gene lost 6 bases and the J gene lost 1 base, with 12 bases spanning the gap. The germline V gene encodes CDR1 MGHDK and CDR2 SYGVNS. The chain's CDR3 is CASSQAGVNTGELFF. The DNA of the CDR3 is TGTGCCAGCAGCCAAGCGGGTGTGAACACCGGGGAGCTGTTTTTT.

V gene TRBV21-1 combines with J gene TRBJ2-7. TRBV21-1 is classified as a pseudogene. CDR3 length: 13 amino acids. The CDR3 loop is CASGTACSYEQYF. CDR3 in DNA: TGTGCCAGCGGGACGGCCTGCTCCTACGAGCAGTACTTC.

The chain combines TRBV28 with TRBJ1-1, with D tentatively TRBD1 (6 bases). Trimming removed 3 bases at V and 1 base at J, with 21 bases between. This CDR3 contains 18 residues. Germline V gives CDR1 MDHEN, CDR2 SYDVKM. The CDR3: CASSFITGKISSNTEAFF. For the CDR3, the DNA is TGTGCCAGCAGTTTTATTACAGGGAAGATTAGTTCGAACACTGAAGCTTTCTTT.

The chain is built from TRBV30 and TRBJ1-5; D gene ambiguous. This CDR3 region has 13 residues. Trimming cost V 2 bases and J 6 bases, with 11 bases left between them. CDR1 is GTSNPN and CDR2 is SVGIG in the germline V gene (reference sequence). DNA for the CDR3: TGTGCCTGGAGTCAAAAGGGTGGTCAGCCCCAGCATTTT. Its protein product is CAWSQKGGQPQHF.

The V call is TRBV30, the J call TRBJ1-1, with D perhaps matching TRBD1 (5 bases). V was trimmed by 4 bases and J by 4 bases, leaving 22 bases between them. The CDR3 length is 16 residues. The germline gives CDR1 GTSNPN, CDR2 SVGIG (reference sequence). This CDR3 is CAWTRGRGRVSTEAFF. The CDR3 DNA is TGTGCCTGGACTCGAGGGAGAGGCAGGGTGAGCACTGAAGCTTTCTTT.

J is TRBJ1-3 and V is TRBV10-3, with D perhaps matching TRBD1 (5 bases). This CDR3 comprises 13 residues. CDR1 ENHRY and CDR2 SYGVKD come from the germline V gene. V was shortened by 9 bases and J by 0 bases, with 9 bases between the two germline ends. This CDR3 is CAIRDSSGNTIYF. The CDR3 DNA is TGTGCCATTAGAGACAGCTCTGGAAACACCATATATTTT.